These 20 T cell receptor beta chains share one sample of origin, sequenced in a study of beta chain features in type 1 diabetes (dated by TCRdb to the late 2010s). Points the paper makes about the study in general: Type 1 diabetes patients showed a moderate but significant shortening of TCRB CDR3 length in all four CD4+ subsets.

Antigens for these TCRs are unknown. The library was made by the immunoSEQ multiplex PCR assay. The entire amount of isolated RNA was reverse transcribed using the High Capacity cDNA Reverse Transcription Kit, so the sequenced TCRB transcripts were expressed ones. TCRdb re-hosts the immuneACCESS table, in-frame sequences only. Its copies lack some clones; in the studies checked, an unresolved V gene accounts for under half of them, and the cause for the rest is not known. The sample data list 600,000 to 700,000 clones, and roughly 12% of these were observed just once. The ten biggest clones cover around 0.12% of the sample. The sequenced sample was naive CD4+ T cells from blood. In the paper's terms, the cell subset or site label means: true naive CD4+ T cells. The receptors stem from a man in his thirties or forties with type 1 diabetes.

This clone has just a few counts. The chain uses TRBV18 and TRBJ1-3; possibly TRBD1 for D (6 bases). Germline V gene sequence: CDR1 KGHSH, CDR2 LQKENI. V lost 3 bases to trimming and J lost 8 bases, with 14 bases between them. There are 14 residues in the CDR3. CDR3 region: CASSPYRDKDTIYF. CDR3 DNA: TGTGCCAGCTCACCCTACAGGGATAAAGACACCATATATTTT.

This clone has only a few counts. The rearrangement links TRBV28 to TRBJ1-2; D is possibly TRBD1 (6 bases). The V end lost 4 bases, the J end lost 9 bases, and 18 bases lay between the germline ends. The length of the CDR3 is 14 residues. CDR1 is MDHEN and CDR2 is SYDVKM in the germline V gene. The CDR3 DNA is TGTGCCAGCAGTTCCACAGGGCTCCCCTGGAGCTACACCTTC. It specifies CASSSTGLPWSYTF.

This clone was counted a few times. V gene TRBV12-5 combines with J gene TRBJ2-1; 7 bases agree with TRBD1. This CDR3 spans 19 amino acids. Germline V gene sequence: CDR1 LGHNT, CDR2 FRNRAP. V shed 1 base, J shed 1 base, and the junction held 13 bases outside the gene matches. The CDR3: CASGLDLGGARWSYNEQFF. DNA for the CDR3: TGTGCTAGTGGTTTGGACTTAGGGGGCGCTCGGTGGTCCTACAATGAGCAGTTCTTC.

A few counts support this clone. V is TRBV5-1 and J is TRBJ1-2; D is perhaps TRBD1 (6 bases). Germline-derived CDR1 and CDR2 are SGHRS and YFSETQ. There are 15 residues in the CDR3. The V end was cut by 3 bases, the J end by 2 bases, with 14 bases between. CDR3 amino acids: CASSSRGHGNYGYTF. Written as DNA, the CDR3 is TGCGCCAGCAGCTCCCGGGGACACGGGAACTATGGCTACACCTTC.

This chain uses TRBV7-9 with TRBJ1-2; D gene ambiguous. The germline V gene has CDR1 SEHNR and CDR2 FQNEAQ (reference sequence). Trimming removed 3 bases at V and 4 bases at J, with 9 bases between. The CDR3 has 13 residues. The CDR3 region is CASSFGRSYGYTF. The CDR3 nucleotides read TGTGCCAGCAGCTTCGGCAGGTCCTATGGCTACACCTTC.

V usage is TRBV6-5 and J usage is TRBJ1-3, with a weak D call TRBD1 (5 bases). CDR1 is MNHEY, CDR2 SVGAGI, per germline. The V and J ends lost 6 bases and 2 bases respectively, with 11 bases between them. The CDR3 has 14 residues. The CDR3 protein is CASSVDSAGNTIYF. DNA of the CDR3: TGTGCCAGCAGCGTAGACAGTGCTGGAAACACCATATATTTT.

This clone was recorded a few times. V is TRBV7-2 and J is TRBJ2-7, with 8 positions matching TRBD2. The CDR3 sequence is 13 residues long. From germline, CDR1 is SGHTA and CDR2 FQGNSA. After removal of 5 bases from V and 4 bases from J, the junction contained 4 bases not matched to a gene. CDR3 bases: TGTGCCAGCAGCCCGGGGGGGGAGTACGAGCAGTACTTC. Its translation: CASSPGGEYEQYF.

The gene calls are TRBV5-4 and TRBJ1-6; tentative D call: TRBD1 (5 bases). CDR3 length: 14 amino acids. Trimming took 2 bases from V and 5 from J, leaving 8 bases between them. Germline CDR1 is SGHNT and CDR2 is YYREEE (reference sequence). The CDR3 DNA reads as TGTGCCAGCAGCTTAGGCAGGGATAATTCACCCCTCCACTTT. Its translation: CASSLGRDNSPLHF.

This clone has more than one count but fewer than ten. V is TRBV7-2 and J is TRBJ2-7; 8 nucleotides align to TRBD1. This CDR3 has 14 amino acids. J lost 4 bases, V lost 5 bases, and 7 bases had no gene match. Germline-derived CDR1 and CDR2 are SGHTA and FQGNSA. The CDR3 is CASSNDRGGYEQYF. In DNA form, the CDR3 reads TGTGCCAGCAGCAATGACAGGGGTGGATACGAGCAGTACTTC.

The CDR3 loop reads CASSPSGGGIHEQYF. The CDR3, as DNA: TGTGCCAGCAGCCCCTCCGGAGGGGGAATCCACGAGCAGTACTTC. V gene TRBV11-2 combines with J gene TRBJ2-7; D possibly uses TRBD1 or TRBD2 (6 bases each). CDR1 SGHAT and CDR2 FQNNGV come from the germline V gene. The CDR3 runs to 15 residues. V lost 5 bases and J 5 bases, leaving 19 bases between the germline ends.

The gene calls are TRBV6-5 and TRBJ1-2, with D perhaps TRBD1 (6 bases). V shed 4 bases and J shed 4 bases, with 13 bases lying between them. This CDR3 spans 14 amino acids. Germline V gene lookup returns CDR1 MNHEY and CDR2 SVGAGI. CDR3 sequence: CASSSLTGRYGYTF. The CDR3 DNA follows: TGTGCCAGCAGTTCTCTGACAGGTCGCTATGGCTACACCTTC.

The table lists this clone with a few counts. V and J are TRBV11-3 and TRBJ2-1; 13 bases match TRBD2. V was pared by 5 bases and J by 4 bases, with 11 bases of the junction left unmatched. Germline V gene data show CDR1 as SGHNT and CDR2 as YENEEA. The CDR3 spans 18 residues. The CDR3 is CASSPTGTSGENYNEQFF. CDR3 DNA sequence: TGTGCCAGCAGCCCCACAGGGACTAGCGGGGAAAATTACAATGAGCAGTTCTTC.

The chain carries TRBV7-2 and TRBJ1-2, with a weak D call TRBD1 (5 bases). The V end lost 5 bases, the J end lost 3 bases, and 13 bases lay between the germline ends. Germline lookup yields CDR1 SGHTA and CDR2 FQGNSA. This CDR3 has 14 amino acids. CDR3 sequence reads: CASSISGTDYGYTF. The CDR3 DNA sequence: TGTGCCAGCAGCATATCCGGGACCGACTATGGCTACACCTTC.

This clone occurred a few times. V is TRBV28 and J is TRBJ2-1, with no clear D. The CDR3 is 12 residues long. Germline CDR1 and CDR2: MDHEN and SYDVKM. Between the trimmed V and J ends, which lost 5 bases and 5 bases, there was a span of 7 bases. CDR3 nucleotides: TGTGCCAGCAGTCACCGAAACAATGAGCAGTTCTTC. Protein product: CASSHRNNEQFF.

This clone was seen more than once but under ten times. The CDR3 region has the DNA TGCAGCGTTATAGCGGGGGGTCGTACAGATACGCAGTATTTT. It yields the protein CSVIAGGRTDTQYF. The chain is built from TRBV29-1 and TRBJ2-3; 10 bases agree with TRBD2. The CDR3 extends over 14 amino acids. The germline V gene encodes CDR1 SQVTM and CDR2 ANQGSEA. The ends lost 5 bases at V and 3 bases at J; junction bases unmatched: 5.

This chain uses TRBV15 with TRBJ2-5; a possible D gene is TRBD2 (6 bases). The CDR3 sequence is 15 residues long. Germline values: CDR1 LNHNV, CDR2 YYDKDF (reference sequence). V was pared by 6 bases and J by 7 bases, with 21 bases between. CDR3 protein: CATSRSGGADVTQYF. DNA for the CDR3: TGTGCCACCAGTCGGTCGGGCGGGGCGGACGTGACCCAGTACTTC.

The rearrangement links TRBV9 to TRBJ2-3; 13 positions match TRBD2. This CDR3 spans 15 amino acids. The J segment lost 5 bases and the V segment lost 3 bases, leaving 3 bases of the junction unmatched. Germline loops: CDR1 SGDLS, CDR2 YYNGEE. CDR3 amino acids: CASSAGLAGEDTQYF. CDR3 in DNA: TGTGCCAGCAGCGCCGGACTAGCGGGGGAAGATACGCAGTATTTT.

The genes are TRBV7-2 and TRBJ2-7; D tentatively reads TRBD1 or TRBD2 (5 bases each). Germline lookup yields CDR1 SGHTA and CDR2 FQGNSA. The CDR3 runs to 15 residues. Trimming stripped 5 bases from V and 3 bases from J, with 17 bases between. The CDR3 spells CASSQRAGLDYEQYF. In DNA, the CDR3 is TGTGCCAGCAGCCAGAGGGCAGGGTTGGACTACGAGCAGTACTTC.

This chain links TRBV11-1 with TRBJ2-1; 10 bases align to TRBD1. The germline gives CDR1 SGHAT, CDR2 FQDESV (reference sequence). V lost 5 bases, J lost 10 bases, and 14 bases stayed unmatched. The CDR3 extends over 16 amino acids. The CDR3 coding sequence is TGTGCCAGCAGCCAACCCGGGACAGGGGCGGGTTGGGAGCAGTTCTTC. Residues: CASSQPGTGAGWEQFF.

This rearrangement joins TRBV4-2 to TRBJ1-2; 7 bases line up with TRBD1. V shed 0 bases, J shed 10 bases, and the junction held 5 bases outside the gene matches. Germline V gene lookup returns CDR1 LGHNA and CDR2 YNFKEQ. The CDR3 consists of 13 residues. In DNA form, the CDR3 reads TGTGCCAGCAGCCAAGACAGGGACAGCGTCTACACCTTC. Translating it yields CASSQDRDSVYTF.